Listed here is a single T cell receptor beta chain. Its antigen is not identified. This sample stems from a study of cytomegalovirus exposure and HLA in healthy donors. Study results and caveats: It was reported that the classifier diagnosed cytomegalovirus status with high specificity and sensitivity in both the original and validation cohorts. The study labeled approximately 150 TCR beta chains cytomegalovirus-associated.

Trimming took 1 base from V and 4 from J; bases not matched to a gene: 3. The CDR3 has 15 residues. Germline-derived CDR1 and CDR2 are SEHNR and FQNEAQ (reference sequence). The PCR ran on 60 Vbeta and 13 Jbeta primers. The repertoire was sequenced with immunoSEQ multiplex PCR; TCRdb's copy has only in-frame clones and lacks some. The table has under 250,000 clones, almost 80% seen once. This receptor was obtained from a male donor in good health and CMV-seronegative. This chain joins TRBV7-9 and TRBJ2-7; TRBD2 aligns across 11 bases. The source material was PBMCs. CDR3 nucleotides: TGTGCCAGCAGCTTAGTAACTAGCGGGAGTTACGAGCAGTACTTC. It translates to CASSLVTSGSYEQYF.